This record covers a single T cell receptor (beta chain). V was trimmed by 7 bases and J by 1 base, leaving 7 bases between them. This CDR3 spans 12 amino acids. The germline CDR1 and CDR2 sequences are MDHEN and SYDVKM. Sequencing was performed with immunoSEQ multiplex PCR; in TCRdb, only in-frame clones are kept and a portion is missing. The table lists roughly 130,000 clones, approximately 91% of them singletons. This specimen comes from a study of control samples from healthy donors and cancer patients. The sequenced material came from blood. This receptor was obtained from a woman in her 30s in good health. V usage is TRBV28 and J usage is TRBJ2-5; D may be TRBD2 (6 bases). CDR3 in DNA: TGTGCCAGCACGACTAGCCAAGAGACCCAGTACTTC. It yields the protein CASTTSQETQYF. Complete variable domain (other parts from reference TRBV28 and TRBJ2-5): DVKVTQSSRYLVKRTGEKVFLECVQDMDHENMFWYRQDPGLGLRLIYFSYDVKMKEKGDIPEGYSVSREKKERFSLILESASTNQTSMYLCASTTSQETQYFGPGTRLLVL.